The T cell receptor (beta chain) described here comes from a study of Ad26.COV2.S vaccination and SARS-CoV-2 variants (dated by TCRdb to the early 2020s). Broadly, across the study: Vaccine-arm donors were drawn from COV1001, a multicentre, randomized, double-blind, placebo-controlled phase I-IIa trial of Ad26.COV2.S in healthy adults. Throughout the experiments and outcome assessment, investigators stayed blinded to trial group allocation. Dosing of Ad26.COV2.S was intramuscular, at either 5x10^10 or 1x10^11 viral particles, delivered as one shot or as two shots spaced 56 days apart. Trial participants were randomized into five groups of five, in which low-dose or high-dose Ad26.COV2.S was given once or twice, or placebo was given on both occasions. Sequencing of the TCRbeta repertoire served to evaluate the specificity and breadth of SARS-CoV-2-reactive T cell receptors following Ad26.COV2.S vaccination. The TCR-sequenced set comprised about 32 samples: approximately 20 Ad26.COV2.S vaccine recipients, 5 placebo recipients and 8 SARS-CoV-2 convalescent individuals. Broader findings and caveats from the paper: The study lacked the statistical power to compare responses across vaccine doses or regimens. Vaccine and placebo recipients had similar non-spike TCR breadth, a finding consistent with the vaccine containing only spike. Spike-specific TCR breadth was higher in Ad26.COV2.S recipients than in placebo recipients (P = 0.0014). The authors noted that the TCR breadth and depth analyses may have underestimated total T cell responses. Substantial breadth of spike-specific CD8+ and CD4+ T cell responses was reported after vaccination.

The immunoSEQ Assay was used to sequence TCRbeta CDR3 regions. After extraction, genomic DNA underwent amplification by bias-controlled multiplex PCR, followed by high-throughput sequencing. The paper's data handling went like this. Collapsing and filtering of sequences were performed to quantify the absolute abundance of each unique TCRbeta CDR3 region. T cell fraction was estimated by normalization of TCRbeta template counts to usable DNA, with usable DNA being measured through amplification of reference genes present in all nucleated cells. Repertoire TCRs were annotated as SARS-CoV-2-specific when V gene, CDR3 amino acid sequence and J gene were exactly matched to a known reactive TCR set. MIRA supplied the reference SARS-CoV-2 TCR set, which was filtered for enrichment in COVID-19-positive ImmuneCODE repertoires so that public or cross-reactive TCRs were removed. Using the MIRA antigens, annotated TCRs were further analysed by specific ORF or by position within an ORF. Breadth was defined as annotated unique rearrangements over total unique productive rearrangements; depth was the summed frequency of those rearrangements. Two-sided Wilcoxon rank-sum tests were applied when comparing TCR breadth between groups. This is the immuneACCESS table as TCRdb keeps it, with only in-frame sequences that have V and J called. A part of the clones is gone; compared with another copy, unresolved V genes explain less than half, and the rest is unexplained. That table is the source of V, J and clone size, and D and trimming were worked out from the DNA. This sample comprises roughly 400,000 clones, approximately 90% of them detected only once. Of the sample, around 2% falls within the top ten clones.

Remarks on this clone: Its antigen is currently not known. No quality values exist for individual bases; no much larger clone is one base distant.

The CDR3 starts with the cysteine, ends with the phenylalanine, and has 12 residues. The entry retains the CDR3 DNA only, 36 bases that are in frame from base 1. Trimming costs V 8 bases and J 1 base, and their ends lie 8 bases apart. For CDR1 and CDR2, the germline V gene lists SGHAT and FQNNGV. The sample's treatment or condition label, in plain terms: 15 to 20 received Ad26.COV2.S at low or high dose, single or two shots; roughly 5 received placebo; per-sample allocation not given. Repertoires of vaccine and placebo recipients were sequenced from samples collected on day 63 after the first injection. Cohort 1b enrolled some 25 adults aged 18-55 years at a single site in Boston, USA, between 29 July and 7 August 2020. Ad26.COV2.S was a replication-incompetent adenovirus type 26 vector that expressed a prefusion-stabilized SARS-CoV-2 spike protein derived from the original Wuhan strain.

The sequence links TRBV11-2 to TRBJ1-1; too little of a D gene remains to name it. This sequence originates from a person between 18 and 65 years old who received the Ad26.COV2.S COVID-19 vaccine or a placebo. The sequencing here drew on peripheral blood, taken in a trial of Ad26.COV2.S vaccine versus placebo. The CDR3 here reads CASRYGNTEAFF. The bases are TGTGCCAGCCGCTACGGGAACACTGAAGCTTTCTTT.